These 6 T cell receptor beta chains share one sample of origin, sequenced in a study of OX40 agonist ivuxolimab in advanced cancers. Clones were sequenced by immunoSEQ multiplex PCR, and TCRdb holds only the in-frame ones, with some missing. The sample contains about 79,000 clones, 85% to 95% of which appear only once. Specimen: CD4+ or CD8+ T cells sorted from blood, collected in a trial of the OX40 agonist ivuxolimab. The receptors originated from an adult with an advanced solid tumor such as melanoma, head and neck, liver or kidney cancer.

The rearrangement joins TRBV11-2 to TRBJ1-1, with TRBD1 as a possible D gene (6 bases). The length of the CDR3 is 14 residues. CDR1 and CDR2 (germline): SGHAT, FQNNGV. V lost 4 bases, J lost 5 bases, and 14 bases lay in between. CDR3 region: CASSSQQGWTEAFF. The CDR3 DNA sequence: TGTGCCAGCAGCTCCCAACAGGGTTGGACTGAAGCTTTCTTT.

This clone was recorded once. The genes are TRBV7-4 and TRBJ2-1; D tentatively reads TRBD1 or TRBD2 (5 bases each). V was pared by 5 bases and J by 7 bases, with 21 bases between. The length of the CDR3 is 16 residues. Per the germline V gene, CDR1 is SGHVT and CDR2 is SQSDAQ. CDR3 protein: CASSLRTLADKNEQFF. CDR3 bases: TGTGCCAGCAGCCTTAGGACTCTGGCGGACAAGAATGAGCAGTTCTTC.

On this clone: The CDR3 does not close with the conserved phenylalanine or tryptophan, likely indicating a read error. Because the CDR3's place on the DNA is in doubt, the DNA is left out and the CDR3 is given as listed by TCRdb. The rearrangement links TRBV5-1 to TRBJ1-2. Germline V gene data show CDR1 as SGHRS and CDR2 as YFSETQ. With termini counted, the CDR3 has 12 amino acids. The CDR3 protein is CASSLVGDLTPP.

V and J are TRBV14 and TRBJ2-1; D is unclear. The CDR3 is 14 residues long. V gave up 6 bases and J gave up 0 bases, with 9 bases separating them. CDR1 is SGHDN, CDR2 FVKESK, per germline. The CDR3 is CASRGGSSYNEQFF. The CDR3 DNA follows: TGTGCCAGCAGGGGCGGAAGCTCCTACAATGAGCAGTTCTTC.

The J gene is TRBJ1-2, the V gene TRBV16, with D perhaps TRBD1 (6 bases). This CDR3 region has 15 residues. V lost 0 bases, J lost 3 bases, and 11 bases lay in between. Germline lookup yields CDR1 KGHSY and CDR2 FQNENV. CDR3 sequence: CASSQSRGAYYGYTF. The CDR3 DNA reads as TGTGCCAGCAGCCAATCGAGGGGGGCGTACTATGGCTACACCTTC.

V is TRBV9 and J is TRBJ1-2; 10 bases match TRBD1. V was pared by 3 bases and J by 5 bases, with 4 bases of the junction left unmatched. Germline CDR1 is SGDLS and CDR2 is YYNGEE. The CDR3 has 14 amino acids. CDR3 in amino acids: CASSARDRGYGYTF. CDR3 bases: TGTGCCAGCAGCGCCCGGGACAGGGGTTATGGCTACACCTTC.